This TCR beta chain originates from a study of patients and donors after allogeneic stem cell transplantation. Using its own MiXCR run on the RT-PCR reads, TCRdb lists one record per CDR3 protein. This repertoire shows 900,000 to 1,000,000 distinct CDR3 sequences, approximately 19% found once; its top ten account for approximately 5.9%. The ends were cut back, 6 bases at V and 7 bases at J, with 13 bases in the middle. The CDR3 spans 13 residues. This clonotype was found many times. This clonotype was obtained from a human donor who was either an allogeneic HSCT recipient or a stem cell or donor lymphocyte infusion donor (not recorded which). It is not recorded whose cells these are; they may come from a transplant donor. The V gene is TRBV12-3 or TRBV12-4, the J gene TRBJ1-3, with TRBD1 as a possible D gene (6 bases). The sequencing input was blood, either unsorted or a sorted T cell fraction (not recorded which). For the CDR3, the DNA is TGTGCCAGCAGGGGGACAAACGGGAACACCATATATTTT. Translation: CASRGTNGNTIYF.